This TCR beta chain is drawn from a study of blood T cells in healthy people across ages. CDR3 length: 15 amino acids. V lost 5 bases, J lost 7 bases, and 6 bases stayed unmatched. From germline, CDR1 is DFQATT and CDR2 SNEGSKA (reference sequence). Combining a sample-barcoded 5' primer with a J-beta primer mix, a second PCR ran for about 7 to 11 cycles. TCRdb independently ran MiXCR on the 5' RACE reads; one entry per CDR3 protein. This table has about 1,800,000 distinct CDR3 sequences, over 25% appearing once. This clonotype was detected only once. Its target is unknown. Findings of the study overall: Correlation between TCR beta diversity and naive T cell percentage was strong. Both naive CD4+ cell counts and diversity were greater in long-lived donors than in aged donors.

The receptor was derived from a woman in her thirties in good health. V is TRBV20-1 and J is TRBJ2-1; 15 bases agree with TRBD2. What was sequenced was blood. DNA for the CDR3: TGCAGTGCTCCAGCCGGGACTAGCGGGAGGAATGAGCAGTTCTTC. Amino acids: CSAPAGTSGRNEQFF.